Shown below are 16 T cell receptor beta chains from a single sample sequenced in a study of identical twins. TCRdb re-called the 5' RACE reads with MiXCR, one entry per CDR3 protein. This table holds about 730,000 distinct CDR3 sequences, roughly 20% found once. The same data also contributed to another study, on T cells expressing NK-cell markers.

The sample was PBMCs. The receptors derive from a woman aged 18-29 years in good health.

The chain employs TRBV7-2 and TRBJ2-5; 11 bases are shared with TRBD2. CDR1 and CDR2 from the germline V gene are SGHTA and FQGNSA. J lost 4 bases, V lost 0 bases, and 7 bases had no gene match. The CDR3 contains 17 residues. CDR3 sequence: CASSLALAGGLLETQYF. As DNA, the CDR3 is TGTGCCAGCAGCTTAGCGTTAGCGGGAGGGCTGTTAGAGACCCAGTACTTC. The full variable domain, completed using reference TRBV7-2 and TRBJ2-5, is GAGVSQSPSNKVTEKGKDVELRCDPISGHTALYWYRQSLGQGLEFLIYFQGNSAPDKSGLPSDRFSAERTGGSVSTLTIQRTQQEDSAVYLCASSLALAGGLLETQYFGPGTRLLVL.

This clonotype was observed a handful of times. Sequence at one end of the junction differs from germline and may be a read error. The chain combines TRBV11-2 with TRBJ2-5; no clear D. The germline V gene has CDR1 SGHAT and CDR2 FQNNGV. The CDR3 sequence is 14 residues long. CDR3 residues: CASSSTEIQETQYF. The CDR3 nucleotides read TGTGCCAGTAGCTCCACGGAGATACAAGAGACCCAGTACTTC.

This sequence joins TRBV9 and TRBJ1-2, with D perhaps matching TRBD1 (6 bases). This CDR3 is built from 14 residues. Germline values: CDR1 SGDLS, CDR2 YYNGEE. V was clipped by 4 bases and J by 5 bases, with 15 bases between them. The chain's CDR3 is CASSPRTEPYGYTF. CDR3 sequence (DNA): TGTGCCAGCAGCCCTCGGACAGAGCCATATGGCTACACCTTC.

Here the CDR3 DNA reads TGCAGTGCTAGCGGCTCGAACACTGAAGCTTTCTTT. Its protein product is CSASGSNTEAFF. The J gene is TRBJ1-1, the V gene TRBV20-1; D is uncertain. The CDR3 is 12 amino acids. Per the germline V gene, CDR1 is DFQATT and CDR2 is SNEGSKA (reference sequence). V was pared by 3 bases and J by 1 base, with 6 bases between.

This clonotype was seen many times. The chain couples TRBV29-1 to TRBJ2-1, with D unresolved. The V end was cut by 4 bases, the J end by 6 bases, with 7 bases between. The CDR3 is made up of 11 amino acids. Germline CDR1 SQVTM, CDR2 ANQGSEA. The CDR3 DNA sequence: TGCAGCGTTGTAGGAATCAATGAGCAGTTCTTC. This sequence encodes CSVVGINEQFF.

The rearrangement uses TRBV12-3 or TRBV12-4 and TRBJ2-5; TRBD2 matches 12 bases. The CDR3 is 15 amino acids. With 6 bases clipped from V and 3 bases from J, the junction kept 5 bases outside the gene matches. The CDR3 is CASRPRLAGEETQYF. The CDR3 coding sequence is TGTGCCAGCAGACCACGACTAGCGGGAGAAGAGACCCAGTACTTC.

The V gene is TRBV7-2, the J gene TRBJ2-1, with a weak D call TRBD2 (6 bases). Germline V gives CDR1 SGHTA, CDR2 FQGNSA. Deletions cut 2 bases from V and 8 bases from J, with 16 bases between. The CDR3 is 15 amino acids. CDR3 in amino acids: CASSLTVFGGYEQFF. The CDR3 coding sequence is TGTGCCAGCAGCTTAACTGTTTTCGGGGGATATGAGCAGTTCTTC.

This sequence joins TRBV5-1 and TRBJ1-1; TRBD1 aligns across 9 bases. Germline V CDR1 and CDR2: SGHRS, YFSETQ. The CDR3 has 14 amino acids. V trimming: 1 base; J trimming: 6 bases; junction bases outside the gene matches: 4. The CDR3 region is CASSLKGQGAEAFF. The CDR3 DNA is TGCGCCAGCAGCTTGAAGGGACAGGGTGCTGAAGCTTTCTTT.

This clonotype was seen a few times. The rearrangement uses TRBV15 and TRBJ2-1, with 11 nucleotides matching TRBD2. The CDR3 contains 14 residues. Germline loops: CDR1 LNHNV, CDR2 YYDKDF (reference sequence). The junction had 5 bases not matched to a gene; V was cut back by 0 bases and J by 13 bases. DNA for the CDR3: TGTGCCACCAGCAGAGAAATTGGGACTAGCGGTCAGTTCTTC. Its translation: CATSREIGTSGQFF.

This clonotype was observed a handful of times. This chain links TRBV6-5 with TRBJ2-5; D tentatively fits TRBD1 or TRBD2 (5 bases each). This CDR3 comprises 13 residues. Deletions cut 3 bases from V and 8 bases from J, with 13 bases between. Germline V CDR1 and CDR2: MNHEY, SVGAGI. The CDR3: CASSYRGGGTQYF. The CDR3 DNA sequence: TGTGCCAGCAGTTATCGGGGCGGCGGAACCCAGTACTTC.

J is TRBJ2-7 and V is TRBV29-1; no firm D call. The V gene's germline CDR1 is SQVTM and CDR2 ANQGSEA. The CDR3 sequence is 12 residues long. V lost 1 base and J 8 bases, leaving 12 bases between the germline ends. The CDR3, as DNA: TGCAGCGTTGAAGGGAACCAAGCCCAGCAGTACTTC. Encoded protein: CSVEGNQAQQYF.

The chain links TRBV4-2 to TRBJ1-2; TRBD1 agrees at 9 bases. V gave up 4 bases and J gave up 5 bases; unmatched junction bases: 8. Germline assignment: CDR1 LGHNA and CDR2 YNFKEQ. The CDR3 length is 15 residues. Written as DNA, the CDR3 is TGTGCCAGCAGCCCCCGGGACAGGGTTGGTTATGGCTACACCTTC. Protein sequence: CASSPRDRVGYGYTF.

The chain is built from TRBV19 and TRBJ1-2; no reliable D call. From germline, CDR1 is LNHDA and CDR2 SQIVND (reference sequence). The V end lost 8 bases, the J end lost 8 bases, and 18 bases lay between the germline ends. The CDR3 totals 13 residues. For the CDR3, the DNA is TGTGCCAGTCGCCGGGAATCAACGAGAGGCTACACCTTC. Amino acids: CASRRESTRGYTF.

The rearrangement joins TRBV29-1 to TRBJ2-1; 9 nucleotides agree with TRBD1. Trimming at V came to 5 bases and at J to 10 bases, leaving 12 bases not matched to a gene. Germline V CDR1 and CDR2: SQVTM, ANQGSEA. This CDR3 is built from 14 residues. CDR3 bases: TGCAGCGTTCCTCTGCGGGGGACAGGGAACGAGCAGTTCTTC. Encoded protein: CSVPLRGTGNEQFF.

The J gene is TRBJ1-4, the V gene TRBV12-3 or TRBV12-4; D perhaps matches TRBD1 (5 bases). Trimming shortened V by 7 bases and J by 2 bases, and 11 bases separated the two germline ends. This CDR3 spans 14 amino acids. CDR3 region: CASKHRDTNEKLFF. Written as DNA, the CDR3 is TGTGCCAGCAAACACCGGGACACTAATGAAAAACTGTTTTTT.

The CDR3 reads CASSPGQGIAEAFF. DNA of the CDR3: TGTGCCAGCAGTCCGGGACAGGGAATCGCTGAAGCTTTCTTT. The V call is TRBV12-3 or TRBV12-4, the J call TRBJ1-1; 9 bases are a match to TRBD1. The CDR3 contains 14 residues. Losses at the gene ends were 5 bases for V and 6 bases for J; bases not matched to a gene: 7.